A single TCR beta chain is shown here with its context. The antigen is undetermined. A much larger clonotype is one base distant, so this may be a read error. The germline CDR1 and CDR2 sequences are SNHLY and FYNNEI. CDR3 length: 14 residues. These data come from a study of T cells in Graves' hyperthyroidism and ophthalmopathy. RNA transcripts provided the source from which TCR beta CDR3 regions were amplified. Using the HTBI primer set, a first-round RT-PCR was run on the TCR CDR3. TCRdb recomputed calls from the multiplex PCR reads with MiXCR, one row per CDR3 protein. The data contain around 360,000 distinct CDR3 sequences, roughly 15% of them seen just once; the ten biggest clones take up about 20%. Study conclusions and caveats: Ophthalmopathy and stable hyperthyroidism were separated by a 13 V-J model. Blood also showed most of the thyroid clonotypes that were expanded above 0.001.

V is TRBV2 and J is TRBJ1-2, with D tentatively TRBD1 (6 bases). This TCR was sampled from a woman in her fifties or sixties with Graves' ophthalmopathy. The sequenced sample consisted of blood. The CDR3 region is CTSSSPGHPMGYTF. The CDR3, as DNA: TGTACCAGCAGCTCACCGGGACACCCAATGGGCTACACCTTC.